The 31 T cell receptor beta chains given below trace back to one sample, sequenced in a study of T-cell memory formation after mild COVID-19. TCRdb passed the 5' RACE reads through MiXCR, listing each CDR3 protein once. Of 390,000 or so distinct CDR3 sequences listed, about 17% are singletons. The sequenced sample was PBMCs or a T cell subset sorted from them (not recorded which). The source is a man younger than 35 who had mild COVID-19 (a few samples of this study predate the infection). Cell type and time point are not known.

A few counts support this clonotype. The J gene is TRBJ1-2, the V gene TRBV10-3, with no clear D. The germline CDR1 and CDR2 sequences are ENHRY and SYGVKD. The CDR3 runs 14 residues. V lost 3 bases and J lost 3, with 11 bases in between. The CDR3 sequence is CAISEEGRDYGYTF. CDR3 DNA: TGTGCCATCAGTGAAGAGGGAAGGGACTATGGCTACACCTTC.

The CDR3 sequence: CASSSPRRNYGYTF. CDR3 nucleotide sequence: TGTGCCAGCAGTTCCCCAAGACGGAACTATGGCTACACCTTC. The chain couples TRBV27 to TRBJ1-2; D is unresolved. This CDR3 region has 14 residues. CDR1 is MNHEY, CDR2 SMNVEV, per germline (reference sequence). V was cut by 4 bases and J by 2 bases, with 11 bases left in between.

This clonotype was observed a few times. The rearrangement links TRBV5-1 to TRBJ1-4, with D tentatively TRBD1 (5 bases). From germline, CDR1 is SGHRS and CDR2 YFSETQ. CDR3 size: 15 residues. V gave up 0 bases and J gave up 8 bases, with 14 bases separating them. The CDR3 DNA sequence: TGCGCCAGCAGCTTGGTGTCCAGAGGGGAGGAAAAACTGTTTTTT. Its translation is CASSLVSRGEEKLFF. Together with reference TRBV5-1 and TRBJ1-4, the CDR3 gives the full variable domain: KAGVTQTPRYLIKTRGQQVTLSCSPISGHRSVSWYQQTPGQGLQFLFEYFSETQRNKGNFPGRFSGRQFSNSRSEMNVSTLELGDSALYLCASSLVSRGEEKLFFGSGTQLSVL.

A few counts support this clonotype. This chain links TRBV6-2 or TRBV6-3 with TRBJ2-5; TRBD1 matches 7 bases. The CDR3 has 13 amino acids. Germline V gives CDR1 MNHEY, CDR2 SVGEGT. The J segment lost 4 bases and the V segment lost 6 bases, leaving 5 bases of the junction unmatched. The CDR3: CASRGSGGETQYF. The DNA for the CDR3 is TGTGCCAGCAGGGGCTCAGGGGGAGAGACCCAGTACTTC.

This clonotype came up many times. The rearrangement links TRBV7-6 to TRBJ2-1; no clear D gene. Per germline, CDR1 SGHVS and CDR2 FNYEAQ. The CDR3 is made up of 14 amino acids. The germline V and J ends were trimmed by 6 bases and 6 bases, with 15 bases remaining between them. DNA for the CDR3: TGTGCCAGCAGTCTAGAGGCTGGTATCAATGAGCAGTTCTTC. Translating gives CASSLEAGINEQFF.

CDR3 nucleotides: TGCGCCAGCAGTTACGACGGCTCTGGAAACACCATATATTTT. Translating it yields CASSYDGSGNTIYF. V gene TRBV5-1 combines with J gene TRBJ1-3; no firm D call. The germline V and J ends were trimmed by 5 bases and 0 bases, with 9 bases remaining between them. In germline, CDR1 is SGHRS, CDR2 YFSETQ. This CDR3 has 14 residues.

The chain is built from TRBV12-3 or TRBV12-4 and TRBJ2-3; 8 bases are a match to TRBD1. V shed 3 bases and J 8 bases; nucleotides not matched to a gene: 1. The CDR3 covers 12 residues. The CDR3 spells CASSLDRVTQYF. The CDR3 nucleotides read TGTGCCAGCAGTTTGGACAGGGTTACGCAGTATTTT.

The chain uses TRBV25-1 and TRBJ1-1, with D possibly TRBD1 on 5 matching bases. Germline V lookup: CDR1 MGHDK, CDR2 SYGVNS. Between the trimmed V and J ends, which lost 3 bases and 4 bases, there was a span of 12 bases. The CDR3 is made up of 14 amino acids. The CDR3 bases are TGTGCCAGCAGTGATTCACTCACAGGCACTGAAGCTTTCTTT. Translating gives CASSDSLTGTEAFF.

This chain uses TRBV6-2 or TRBV6-3 with TRBJ2-1; 7 positions match TRBD1. From germline, CDR1 is MNHEY and CDR2 SVGEGT. After removal of 2 bases from V and 8 bases from J, the junction contained 9 bases not matched to a gene. The CDR3 contains 15 residues. The CDR3 coding sequence is TGTGCCAGCAGTTACCTCCGGACAGGCGTAGATGAGCAGTTCTTC. Protein product: CASSYLRTGVDEQFF.

Only a few counts were recorded for this clonotype. The chain employs TRBV4-1 and TRBJ1-2; D perhaps matches TRBD1 (5 bases). The CDR3 is made up of 14 amino acids. The germline CDR1 and CDR2 sequences are MGHRA and YSYEKL. V lost 1 base to trimming and J lost 6 bases, with 12 bases between them. The CDR3 reads CASSQVAQVNGYTF. The CDR3 DNA follows: TGCGCCAGCAGCCAAGTCGCACAGGTCAATGGCTACACCTTC.

This clonotype has a count of ten or more. The chain links TRBV5-1 to TRBJ2-5, with D unclear. The germline CDR1 and CDR2 sequences are SGHRS and YFSETQ. The V and J ends lost 4 bases and 5 bases respectively, with 15 bases between them. The CDR3 is made up of 14 amino acids. DNA for the CDR3: TGCGCCAGCAGCCATCGACCAGAAAAGGAGACCCAGTACTTC. Amino acids: CASSHRPEKETQYF.

The rearrangement joins TRBV4-3 to TRBJ2-7; the match to TRBD2 covers 11 bases. V was pared by 3 bases and J by 1 base, with 5 bases of the junction left unmatched. This CDR3 is 16 amino acids long. Germline lookup yields CDR1 LGHNA and CDR2 YSLEER. The CDR3 loop reads CASSHLGTSGSYEQYF. CDR3 nucleotides: TGCGCCAGCAGCCACCTTGGGACTAGCGGATCCTACGAGCAGTACTTC.

This clonotype was seen only a few times. J is TRBJ1-1 and V is TRBV7-6; D unresolved. Germline loops: CDR1 SGHVS, CDR2 FNYEAQ. V lost 4 bases to trimming and J lost 8 bases, with 14 bases between them. This CDR3 has 13 amino acids. CDR3 protein: CASSSLPAEEAFF. The CDR3 DNA sequence: TGTGCCAGCAGCTCCCTCCCGGCGGAGGAAGCTTTCTTT.

The chain combines TRBV19 with TRBJ1-1, with D possibly TRBD1 on 5 matching bases. Germline V lookup: CDR1 LNHDA, CDR2 SQIVND (reference sequence). Trimming stripped 4 bases from V and 0 bases from J, with 9 bases between. CDR3 length: 14 amino acids. CDR3 in DNA: TGTGCCAGTAGTACACAGGTGTTGAACACTGAAGCTTTCTTT. This gives the protein CASSTQVLNTEAFF.

This rearrangement joins TRBV5-1 to TRBJ2-1; D is possibly TRBD2 (5 bases). This CDR3 has 13 amino acids. Germline values: CDR1 SGHRS, CDR2 YFSETQ. Trimming took off 4 bases at V and 8 bases at J, with 13 bases between the two ends. The CDR3 loop reads CASSLLAGYEQFF. As DNA, the CDR3 is TGCGCCAGCAGCCTCCTAGCAGGCTATGAGCAGTTCTTC.

This clonotype was counted a few times. V gene TRBV5-4 combines with J gene TRBJ1-6; D gene unclear. CDR1 is SGHNT, CDR2 YYREEE, per germline (reference sequence). This CDR3 region has 14 residues. V was cut by 0 bases and J by 10 bases, with 11 bases left in between. The CDR3 protein is CASSLGGSYSPLHF. In nucleotides, the CDR3 is TGTGCCAGCAGCTTGGGAGGTTCCTACTCACCCCTCCACTTT.

DNA for the CDR3: TGTGCCAGCAGCTTGGTAGCGCCACACTCTGGAAACACCATATATTTT. This translates into CASSLVAPHSGNTIYF. The V call is TRBV5-6, the J call TRBJ1-3; D is uncertain. This CDR3 contains 16 residues. The V end lost 0 bases, the J end lost 0 bases, and 10 bases lay between the germline ends. Germline loops: CDR1 SGHDT, CDR2 YYEEEE.

The CDR3 is CASSLDRGHYNEQFF. The CDR3 coding sequence is TGTGCCAGCAGCTTAGACAGGGGCCATTACAATGAGCAGTTCTTC. This chain connects TRBV7-8 to TRBJ2-1; TRBD1 matches at 7 bases. The CDR3 contains 15 residues. Germline loops: CDR1 SGHVS, CDR2 FQNEAQ. V lost 1 base, J lost 4 bases, and 4 bases stayed unmatched.

The chain couples TRBV4-3 to TRBJ2-5; 8 nucleotides line up with TRBD1. This CDR3 is 16 amino acids long. CDR1 LGHNA and CDR2 YSLEER come from the germline V gene. J lost 6 bases, V lost 0 bases, and 9 bases had no gene match. CDR3 sequence reads: CASSQEGQGYLKTQYF. The DNA of the CDR3 is TGCGCCAGCAGCCAAGAAGGACAGGGATATTTGAAGACCCAGTACTTC.

There are a few counts of this clonotype. The chain uses TRBV7-9 and TRBJ2-1, with D tentatively TRBD1 (5 bases). V lost 2 bases to trimming and J lost 4 bases, with 12 bases between them. The CDR3 has 15 residues. Germline-derived CDR1 and CDR2 are SEHNR and FQNEAQ (reference sequence). CDR3 region: CASSLLHTGYNEQFF. DNA for the CDR3: TGTGCCAGCAGCTTACTCCATACAGGATACAATGAGCAGTTCTTC.

This clonotype was counted only a few times. V usage is TRBV28 and J usage is TRBJ2-1; possible D gene TRBD2, 7 bases. Trimming left V 8 bases short and J 5 bases short, with 19 bases between. The CDR3 consists of 15 residues. Germline V gives CDR1 MDHEN, CDR2 SYDVKM. The CDR3 reads CASRLGGPPNNEQFF. The CDR3 DNA is TGTGCCAGCCGCTTGGGGGGGCCCCCTAACAATGAGCAGTTCTTC.

This clonotype occurred a few times. The chain recombines TRBV24-1 with TRBJ2-3; 12 positions agree with TRBD1. This CDR3 is 15 amino acids long. Germline values: CDR1 KGHDR, CDR2 SFDVKD. The V segment lost 6 bases and the J segment 4 bases; nucleotides outside the gene matches: 4. CDR3 coding DNA: TGTGCCACCAGTTGGGGGACAGGGGGCTCAGATACGCAGTATTTT. Encoded protein: CATSWGTGGSDTQYF.

The chain couples TRBV7-8 to TRBJ2-2; 9 positions match TRBD2. The CDR3 runs 15 residues. Trimming took 3 bases from V and 4 from J; bases not matched to a gene: 3. The germline CDR1 and CDR2 sequences are SGHVS and FQNEAQ. CDR3 sequence (DNA): TGTGCCAGCAGCTTTCCACTAGCGGGCACCGGGGAGCTGTTTTTT. As protein: CASSFPLAGTGELFF.

In this sample, this clonotype turned up a few times. This chain links TRBV20-1 with TRBJ1-2; TRBD1 might be the D (5 bases). V was cut by 6 bases and J by 0 bases, with 11 bases left in between. The CDR3 contains 13 residues. Germline V gives CDR1 DFQATT, CDR2 SNEGSKA (reference sequence). Written as DNA, the CDR3 is TGCAGTGCAAACCCAGGGTCTAACTATGGCTACACCTTC. Translated, it gives CSANPGSNYGYTF.

The rearrangement joins TRBV6-6 to TRBJ2-2; possibly TRBD2 for D (6 bases). Trimming cost V 4 bases and J 7 bases, with 13 bases left between them. The CDR3 is made up of 14 amino acids. Germline CDR1 reads MNHNY; CDR2 reads SVGAGI (reference sequence). CDR3 coding DNA: TGTGCCAGCAGTTCGGACTACGCGGGCGGGGAGCTGTTTTTT. It specifies CASSSDYAGGELFF.

The chain employs TRBV11-2 and TRBJ2-2; TRBD1 matches 7 bases. J was trimmed by 6 bases and V by 2 bases; bases with no gene match: 9. CDR1 is SGHAT, CDR2 FQNNGV, per germline. CDR3 length: 16 residues. DNA for the CDR3: TGTGCCAGCAGCTTATGGGACAGATTCGGGGCCGGGGAGCTGTTTTTT. As protein: CASSLWDRFGAGELFF.

The rearrangement joins TRBV7-3 to TRBJ2-3; no clear D. In germline, CDR1 is SGHTA, CDR2 FQGTGA. V dropped 4 bases and J dropped 6 bases, with 14 bases sitting between them. The CDR3 covers 14 residues. The CDR3 loop reads CASSSSPTSDTQYF. The CDR3 DNA sequence: TGTGCCAGCAGCTCCAGCCCCACATCGGATACGCAGTATTTT.

The CDR3 protein is CASSQGAAGAAAAFF. The DNA of the CDR3 is TGCGCCAGCAGCCAAGGTGCGGCAGGAGCGGCTGCTGCTTTCTTT. The genes are TRBV4-3 and TRBJ1-1; D remains unclear. The V end lost 1 base, the J end lost 11 bases, and 20 bases lay between the germline ends. Germline CDR1 and CDR2: LGHNA and YSLEER. This CDR3 spans 15 amino acids.

This clonotype was observed a few times. This rearrangement joins TRBV6-6 to TRBJ2-2; 8 nucleotides agree with TRBD1. The J segment lost 6 bases and the V segment lost 2 bases, leaving 2 bases of the junction unmatched. Germline assignment: CDR1 MNHNY and CDR2 SVGAGI (reference sequence). The CDR3 is 14 residues long. DNA of the CDR3: TGTGCCAGCAGTTACGCACAGGGGGCCGGGGAGCTGTTTTTT. The encoded protein is CASSYAQGAGELFF.

V is TRBV5-4 and J is TRBJ2-1, with TRBD2 matching over 11 bases. The CDR3 spans 15 residues. V lost 5 bases and J lost 3; bases outside the gene matches: 4. In germline, CDR1 is SGHNT, CDR2 YYREEE (reference sequence). The CDR3 region is CASRVAGGLYNEQFF. CDR3 sequence (DNA): TGTGCCAGCAGGGTAGCGGGGGGGCTCTACAATGAGCAGTTCTTC.

This chain uses TRBV28 with TRBJ2-5; 7 bases are a match to TRBD1. Germline V lookup: CDR1 MDHEN, CDR2 SYDVKM. With 5 bases clipped from V and 2 bases from J, the junction kept 11 bases outside the gene matches. The CDR3 is 16 amino acids. The CDR3 loop reads CASSHRQGRGQETQYF. CDR3 nucleotide sequence: TGTGCCAGCAGTCACCGACAGGGTCGGGGACAAGAGACCCAGTACTTC.